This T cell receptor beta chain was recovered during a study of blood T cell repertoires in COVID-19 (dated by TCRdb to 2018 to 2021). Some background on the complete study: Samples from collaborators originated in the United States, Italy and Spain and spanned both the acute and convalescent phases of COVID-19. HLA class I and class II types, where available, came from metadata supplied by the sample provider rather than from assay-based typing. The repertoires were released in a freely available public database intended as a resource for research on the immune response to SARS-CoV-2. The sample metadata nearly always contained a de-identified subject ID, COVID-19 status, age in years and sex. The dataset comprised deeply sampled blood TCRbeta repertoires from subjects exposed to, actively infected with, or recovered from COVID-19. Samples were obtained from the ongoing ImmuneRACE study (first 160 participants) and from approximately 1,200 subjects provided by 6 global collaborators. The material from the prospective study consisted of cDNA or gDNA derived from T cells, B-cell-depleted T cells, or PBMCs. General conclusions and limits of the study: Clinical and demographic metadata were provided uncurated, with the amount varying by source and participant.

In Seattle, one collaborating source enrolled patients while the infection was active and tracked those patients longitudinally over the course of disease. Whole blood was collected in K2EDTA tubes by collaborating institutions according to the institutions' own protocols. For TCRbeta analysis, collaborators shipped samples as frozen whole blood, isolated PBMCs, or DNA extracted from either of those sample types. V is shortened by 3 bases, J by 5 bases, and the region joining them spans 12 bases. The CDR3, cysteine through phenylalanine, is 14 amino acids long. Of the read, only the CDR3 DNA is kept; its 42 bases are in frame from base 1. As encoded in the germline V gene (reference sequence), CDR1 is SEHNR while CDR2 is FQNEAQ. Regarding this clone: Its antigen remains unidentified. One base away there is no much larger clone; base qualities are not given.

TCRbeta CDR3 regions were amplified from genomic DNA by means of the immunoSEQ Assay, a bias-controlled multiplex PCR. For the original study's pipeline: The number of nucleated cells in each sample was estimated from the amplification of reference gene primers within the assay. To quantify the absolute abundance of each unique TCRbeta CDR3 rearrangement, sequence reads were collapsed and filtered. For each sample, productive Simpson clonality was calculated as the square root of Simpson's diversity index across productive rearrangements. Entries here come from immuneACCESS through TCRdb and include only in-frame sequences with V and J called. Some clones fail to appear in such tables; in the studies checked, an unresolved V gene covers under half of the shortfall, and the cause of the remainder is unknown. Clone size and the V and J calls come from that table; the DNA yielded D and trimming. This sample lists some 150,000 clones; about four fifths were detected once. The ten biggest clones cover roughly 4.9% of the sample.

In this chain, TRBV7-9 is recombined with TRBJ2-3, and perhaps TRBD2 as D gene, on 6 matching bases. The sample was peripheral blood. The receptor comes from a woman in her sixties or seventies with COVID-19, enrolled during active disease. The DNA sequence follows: TGTGCCAGCAGCTTCGGGACTGCGGGAGATACGCAGTATTTT. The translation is CASSFGTAGDTQYF.